The 18 T cell receptor beta chains in this list originate from one sample, sequenced in a study of shared clonotypes between healthy human individuals. Using immunoSEQ multiplex PCR, the repertoire was profiled, and TCRdb retains in-frame clones only, with some absent. The data contain around 2,000,000 clones, less than 95% of them seen just once; the ten biggest clones take up about 1.1%. Naive CD8 cells, CD45RO-negative and positively selected for CCR7, excluded terminally differentiated effector memory CD45RA+ cells. The sequenced sample consisted of naive CD8+ T cells sorted from blood. The source is a young man in good health.

V is TRBV7-2 and J is TRBJ2-6, with D maybe TRBD1 (6 bases). Germline-derived CDR1 and CDR2 are SGHTA and FQGNSA. This CDR3 comprises 15 residues. The ends were cut back, 5 bases at V and 0 bases at J, with 8 bases in the middle. The CDR3, as DNA: TGTGCCAGCAGCGCGGACAGCTCTGGGGCCAACGTCCTGACTTTC. Encoded protein: CASSADSSGANVLTF.

The chain combines TRBV6-1 with TRBJ2-7, with 8 bases fitting TRBD1. V shed 6 bases, J shed 4 bases, and the junction held 8 bases outside the gene matches. Germline lookup yields CDR1 MNHNS and CDR2 SASEGT. CDR3 length: 14 residues. CDR3 loop: CASSPGTGIYEQYF. CDR3 bases: TGTGCCAGCAGCCCCGGGACAGGCATATACGAGCAGTACTTC.

Turning to this clone: The identical CDR3 is also encoded by other nucleotide sequences in the sample. Here the CDR3 DNA reads TGTGCCAGCAGTTACAGTCCTAACTCCTACAATGAGCAGTTCTTC. It specifies CASSYSPNSYNEQFF. The V gene is TRBV6-5, the J gene TRBJ2-1; no reliable D call. The germline V and J ends were trimmed by 2 bases and 0 bases, with 8 bases remaining between them. In germline, CDR1 is MNHEY, CDR2 SVGAGI. The CDR3 is 15 amino acids.

The genes are TRBV7-5 and TRBJ1-5; TRBD1 is the table's D call and was not checked against the DNA. TRBV7-5 is annotated as a pseudogene. The length of the CDR3 is 20 residues. CDR3 loop: CARSLASGAGYLYSNQPQHF. The CDR3 DNA sequence: TGTGCCAGAAGCTTAGCCAGTGGGGCAGGGTATCTCTATAGCAATCAGCCCCAGCATTTT.

This rearrangement joins TRBV30 to TRBJ2-1; 12 bases are shared with TRBD1. Germline trimming cut 7 bases from V and 6 bases from J; bases unmatched to any gene: 7. Germline V CDR1 and CDR2: GTSNPN, SVGIG (reference sequence). This CDR3 is 14 amino acids long. The chain's CDR3 is CASATGQGANEQFF. Written as DNA, the CDR3 is TGTGCCTCTGCCACGGGACAGGGGGCCAATGAGCAGTTCTTC.

Details on this clone: Other DNA sequences within the sample encode an identical CDR3. The chain couples TRBV19 to TRBJ2-3; D unclear. Germline CDR1 reads LNHDA; CDR2 reads SQIVND (reference sequence). V was clipped by 3 bases and J by 6 bases, with 4 bases between them. CDR3 size: 11 residues. The CDR3 loop reads CASSISDTQYF. The CDR3 DNA is TGTGCCAGTAGTATTTCCGATACGCAGTATTTT.

This CDR3 is CASSPDSDATQYF. As DNA, the CDR3 is TGTGCCAGCTCACCTGACAGTGATGCGACCCAGTACTTC. The chain has TRBV18 and TRBJ2-5, with D possibly matching TRBD1 (5 bases). Germline assignment: CDR1 KGHSH and CDR2 LQKENI. The CDR3 runs to 13 residues. V was shortened by 3 bases and J by 7 bases, with 12 bases between the two germline ends.

About this clone itself: Other DNA sequences in the same sample also yield this CDR3. The rearrangement uses TRBV9 and TRBJ2-7; no firm D call. The CDR3 totals 14 residues. The V gene lost 0 bases and the J gene lost 2 bases, with 9 bases spanning the gap. Germline CDR1 reads SGDLS; CDR2 reads YYNGEE. In nucleotides, the CDR3 is TGTGCCAGCAGCGTAGGAACAGCAACCTACGAGCAGTACTTC. This gives the protein CASSVGTATYEQYF.

In its sample, this clone was seen once. The rearrangement uses TRBV19 and TRBJ2-3, with 16 bases aligning to TRBD2. There are 16 residues in the CDR3. After removal of 3 bases from V and 6 bases from J, the junction contained 3 bases not matched to a gene. Germline V gene lookup returns CDR1 LNHDA and CDR2 SQIVND (reference sequence). In nucleotides, the CDR3 is TGTGCCAGTAGTATGGGACTAGCGGGGGGGCAGGATACGCAGTATTTT. Translation: CASSMGLAGGQDTQYF.

This chain uses TRBV30 with TRBJ2-5; D might be TRBD2 (6 bases). The germline gives CDR1 GTSNPN, CDR2 SVGIG (reference sequence). The CDR3 length is 13 residues. V was clipped by 2 bases and J by 6 bases, with 13 bases between them. In DNA form, the CDR3 reads TGTGCCTGGAGTTCCTGGGGCGGGAAGACCCAGTACTTC. This sequence encodes CAWSSWGGKTQYF.

The V call is TRBV29-1, the J call TRBJ2-1, with 9 bases that match TRBD2. V trimming: 6 bases; J trimming: 1 base; junction bases outside the gene matches: 7. This CDR3 contains 15 residues. The germline V gene encodes CDR1 SQVTM and CDR2 ANQGSEA. CDR3 sequence: CSVGQREASYNEQFF. As DNA, the CDR3 is TGCAGCGTGGGACAGCGGGAGGCGTCCTACAATGAGCAGTTCTTC.

The chain recombines TRBV2 with TRBJ2-7, with TRBD1 matching 8 bases. Trimming cost V 4 bases and J 3 bases; bases outside gene matches: 5. Per the germline V gene, CDR1 is SNHLY and CDR2 is FYNNEI. The CDR3 contains 14 residues. The CDR3 loop is CASSVVGQDYEQYF. The CDR3, as DNA: TGTGCCAGCAGTGTGGTGGGACAGGACTACGAGCAGTACTTC.

The chain combines TRBV28 with TRBJ1-1; D is unresolved. Germline CDR1 MDHEN, CDR2 SYDVKM. Trimming removed 6 bases from V and 0 bases from J, with 8 bases in between. The CDR3 runs 13 residues. The CDR3 nucleotides are TGTGCCAGCAGGTACACTGTGAACACTGAAGCTTTCTTT. Protein product: CASRYTVNTEAFF.

The V gene is TRBV6-1, the J gene TRBJ1-1, with D maybe TRBD1 (5 bases). CDR3 size: 15 residues. V lost 3 bases and J 0 bases, leaving 11 bases between the germline ends. The germline V gene encodes CDR1 MNHNS and CDR2 SASEGT. DNA for the CDR3: TGTGCCAGCAGTGACGGCGGGGGTTTGAACACTGAAGCTTTCTTT. This gives the protein CASSDGGGLNTEAFF.

This sequence joins TRBV7-6 and TRBJ1-6; possible D gene TRBD1, 5 bases. Germline CDR1 SGHVS, CDR2 FNYEAQ. Deletions cut 5 bases from V and 4 bases from J, with 12 bases between. CDR3 size: 15 residues. As DNA, the CDR3 is TGTGCCAGCAGCCGGGGCCCTTCTTATAATTCACCCCTCCACTTT. Translated, it gives CASSRGPSYNSPLHF.

This clone occurred once. The CDR3 DNA reads TGTGCCAGCAGCCACCCCGTAGGCGGACGATCCTACGAGCAGTACTTC. It yields the protein CASSHPVGGRSYEQYF. The J gene is TRBJ2-7, the V gene TRBV11-1; D not resolved. Germline assignment: CDR1 SGHAT and CDR2 FQDESV (reference sequence). V lost 5 bases to trimming and J lost 1 base, with 18 bases between them. The CDR3 is 16 amino acids. The full variable domain, with the rest looked up from reference TRBV11-1 and TRBJ2-7, is EAEVAQSPRYKITEKSQAVAFWCDPISGHATLYWYRQILGQGPELLVQFQDESVVDDSQLPKDRFSAERLKGVDSTLKIQPAELGDSAMYLCASSHPVGGRSYEQYFGPGTRLTVT.

This chain joins TRBV2 and TRBJ1-1, with unresolved D. The CDR3 sequence is 13 residues long. Germline V gene sequence: CDR1 SNHLY, CDR2 FYNNEI. V was clipped by 8 bases and J by 0 bases, with 10 bases between them. CDR3 DNA: TGTGCCAGCGGTAGGTCCATGAACACTGAAGCTTTCTTT. Translated, it gives CASGRSMNTEAFF.

The table lists this clone with a count of one. The same CDR3 is also encoded by other DNA sequences in this sample. The CDR3 region is CASSMGLSYEQYF. In nucleotides, the CDR3 is TGTGCCAGTAGTATGGGTCTTTCCTACGAGCAGTACTTC. The rearrangement joins TRBV19 to TRBJ2-7; D gene uncertain. V lost 3 bases to trimming and J lost 1 base, with 7 bases between them. Germline V gives CDR1 LNHDA, CDR2 SQIVND (reference sequence). There are 13 residues in the CDR3.